Below are 18 T cell receptor beta chains sequenced from a single sample in a study of cytomegalovirus exposure and HLA in healthy donors. Use of 60 Vbeta and 13 Jbeta primers characterized the PCR. Sequenced by immunoSEQ multiplex PCR; TCRdb stores in-frame clones only, minus some. The table records around 150,000 clones, around 79% of them present only once. Sequenced material: PBMCs. Receptors were obtained from a man aged 30-40 years in good health and CMV-seropositive.

J is TRBJ2-2 and V is TRBV28, with a weak D call TRBD2 (5 bases). The V gene's germline CDR1 is MDHEN and CDR2 SYDVKM. The CDR3 is 14 residues long. V dropped 2 bases and J dropped 1 base, with 5 bases sitting between them. The CDR3: CASSLRENTGELFF. The CDR3 coding sequence is TGTGCCAGCAGTTTACGGGAGAACACCGGGGAGCTGTTTTTT.

The sample holds a few counts of this clone. V usage is TRBV28 and J usage is TRBJ1-1, with a tentative D call TRBD1 (6 bases). The CDR3 loop spans 11 amino acids. V dropped 5 bases and J dropped 10 bases, with 11 bases sitting between them. Germline V gene data show CDR1 as MDHEN and CDR2 as SYDVKM. The CDR3 sequence is CASSRPGAAFF. The CDR3 DNA is TGTGCCAGCAGTCGCCCAGGGGCAGCTTTCTTT.

This rearrangement joins TRBV28 to TRBJ1-6, with a weak D call TRBD1 (6 bases). The CDR3 length is 15 residues. Germline-derived CDR1 and CDR2 are MDHEN and SYDVKM. Trimming left V 5 bases short and J 13 bases short, with 21 bases between. This chain's CDR3 is CASSRGGPGVIPLHF. CDR3 nucleotides: TGTGCCAGCAGTAGGGGGGGCCCGGGGGTTATCCCCCTCCACTTT.

The chain links TRBV6-5 to TRBJ2-1; 10 bases map to TRBD2. CDR3 length: 15 amino acids. Germline V gives CDR1 MNHEY, CDR2 SVGAGI. Germline trimming cut 2 bases from V and 6 bases from J; bases unmatched to any gene: 4. The CDR3 here is CASSYERGGGNEQFF. The CDR3 DNA is TGTGCCAGCAGTTACGAGCGGGGGGGTGGCAATGAGCAGTTCTTC.

This sequence joins TRBV21-1 and TRBJ2-1; the table names TRBD2, a call not compared with the DNA. TRBV21-1 is a known pseudogene. CDR3 length: 15 amino acids. Written as DNA, the CDR3 is TGTGCCAGCAGCGCTCTACCGGGGGTCCGCGATGAGCAGTTCTTC. This sequence encodes CASSALPGVRDEQFF.

The table lists this clone with a few counts. J is TRBJ1-4 and V is TRBV25-1; D ambiguous. The V end lost 4 bases, the J end lost 8 bases, and 23 bases lay between the germline ends. Germline CDR1 is MGHDK and CDR2 is SYGVNS. The CDR3 is 17 residues long. DNA of the CDR3: TGTGCCAGCAGTGGGGAACCCAACAGTTTGGGAGGGGAAAAACTGTTTTTT. Protein sequence: CASSGEPNSLGGEKLFF.

The rearrangement links TRBV5-1 to TRBJ2-3; the match to TRBD2 covers 7 bases. Germline CDR1 reads SGHRS; CDR2 reads YFSETQ. Trimming cost V 3 bases and J 5 bases; bases outside gene matches: 6. The CDR3 has 14 amino acids. The CDR3 reads CASSSGTTIDTQYF. CDR3 bases: TGCGCCAGCAGCTCCGGGACTACAATAGATACGCAGTATTTT.

The chain has TRBV5-4 and TRBJ2-2; D not resolved. The germline gives CDR1 SGHNT, CDR2 YYREEE (reference sequence). The CDR3 is made up of 18 amino acids. The ends were cut back, 3 bases at V and 9 bases at J, with 27 bases in the middle. CDR3 protein: CASSSITRRGGAPRELFF. For the CDR3, the DNA is TGTGCCAGCAGCTCGATCACCCGACGCGGCGGCGCACCCCGGGAGCTGTTTTTT.

The chain joins TRBV28 to TRBJ1-2; 10 nucleotides match TRBD1. The V segment lost 1 base and the J segment 3 bases; nucleotides outside the gene matches: 8. The CDR3 is 17 residues long. Germline assignment: CDR1 MDHEN and CDR2 SYDVKM. CDR3 amino acids: CASSLSAATGGDYGYTF. The DNA for the CDR3 is TGTGCCAGCAGTTTATCCGCCGCGACAGGGGGCGACTATGGCTACACCTTC.

There are a few counts of this clone. The V and J genes are TRBV27 and TRBJ2-4; unclear D gene. With 0 bases removed from V and 8 bases from J, the gap between germline ends came to 8 bases. Germline assignment: CDR1 MNHEY and CDR2 SMNVEV (reference sequence). The CDR3 has 13 residues. The DNA of the CDR3 is TGTGCCAGCAGTTTATCGACAATTGACATTCAGTACTTC. Residues: CASSLSTIDIQYF.

The chain is built from TRBV5-5 and TRBJ1-4; 7 bases map to TRBD1. CDR3 length: 13 residues. Germline lookup yields CDR1 SGHKS and CDR2 YYEKEE (reference sequence). J gave up 12 bases and V 2 bases, and 7 bases lay outside the gene matches. Here the CDR3 reads CASSLQGRRELFF. The DNA of the CDR3 is TGTGCCAGCAGCTTACAGGGGCGTCGAGAACTGTTTTTT.

This chain uses TRBV7-9 with TRBJ2-5, with 10 nucleotides matching TRBD2. The CDR3 totals 13 residues. In germline, CDR1 is SEHNR, CDR2 FQNEAQ (reference sequence). The V and J ends lost 6 bases and 5 bases, in that order; junction bases with no gene match: 3. Here the CDR3 reads CASRLAGAETQYF. CDR3 DNA: TGTGCCAGCAGGCTAGCGGGAGCGGAGACCCAGTACTTC.

This clone occurred once. The chain couples TRBV28 to TRBJ1-3, with 8 bases identical to TRBD1. This CDR3 has 14 amino acids. V shed 2 bases and J 7 bases; nucleotides not matched to a gene: 4. Per germline, CDR1 MDHEN and CDR2 SYDVKM. Here the CDR3 reads CASSLGQGGNTIYF. For the CDR3, the DNA is TGTGCCAGCAGTTTAGGACAGGGCGGGAACACCATATATTTT.

J is TRBJ2-5 and V is TRBV4-3, with 9 bases fitting TRBD2. V shed 0 bases and J 3 bases; nucleotides not matched to a gene: 14. This CDR3 spans 19 amino acids. Germline V gene lookup returns CDR1 LGHNA and CDR2 YSLEER. The CDR3 DNA reads as TGCGCCAGCAGCCAAGATTACCTAGCGGGGAAATATACCGAAGAGACCCAGTACTTC. Protein sequence: CASSQDYLAGKYTEETQYF.

This clone was observed once. The chain is built from TRBV6-5 and TRBJ1-2; 10 bases line up with TRBD1. This CDR3 contains 14 residues. Germline assignment: CDR1 MNHEY and CDR2 SVGAGI. After removal of 6 bases from V and 4 bases from J, the junction contained 5 bases not matched to a gene. The CDR3 is CASSPWTGGYGYTF. CDR3 coding DNA: TGTGCCAGCAGCCCCTGGACAGGGGGCTATGGCTACACCTTC.

The rearrangement uses TRBV7-8 and TRBJ2-7; a weak D match, TRBD1 (7 bases). The CDR3 covers 15 residues. Per the germline V gene, CDR1 is SGHVS and CDR2 is FQNEAQ. Trimming left V 5 bases short and J 3 bases short, with 17 bases between. For the CDR3, the DNA is TGTGCCAGCAGCCTGAGCGCGGGACAGATCTACGAGCAGTACTTC. The encoded protein is CASSLSAGQIYEQYF.

The table lists this clone with a few counts. The chain recombines TRBV9 with TRBJ1-4; D perhaps matches TRBD1 (6 bases). There are 17 residues in the CDR3. Trimming shortened V by 3 bases and J by 3 bases, and 18 bases separated the two germline ends. Germline V gene lookup returns CDR1 SGDLS and CDR2 YYNGEE. CDR3 in DNA: TGTGCCAGCAGCGCCAAAAGGGGGGGCGAGGCTAATGAAAAACTGTTTTTT. This encodes CASSAKRGGEANEKLFF.

The V call is TRBV28, the J call TRBJ2-7, with D possibly being TRBD2 (6 bases). Germline V gene sequence: CDR1 MDHEN, CDR2 SYDVKM. This CDR3 is 15 amino acids long. The V end lost 2 bases, the J end lost 3 bases, and 14 bases lay between the germline ends. CDR3 sequence (DNA): TGTGCCAGCAGTTTAAGCGGAGGGGCTAACTACGAGCAGTACTTC. Translation: CASSLSGGANYEQYF.